This T cell receptor (beta chain) was retrieved from a study of blood T cells in healthy people across ages (dated by TCRdb to about 2015). With regard to the full study: Template switching captured roughly one uniquely barcoded TCR beta cDNA molecule per two T cells in model experiments. To avoid experimental bias, donors of different ages were spread randomly across the sequencing lanes. The donors were split into four age groups: young (average 16 years), middle-aged (roughly 42), aged (roughly 60) and long-lived (over 75). The study analyzed two additional independent replicas of 1 million unique cDNA reads from the same blood draw for two donors, one aged 18 to 30 and one aged 80 or older. The study measured age-related changes in TCR beta repertoire diversity using deep sequencing normalized with unique cDNA molecular identifiers.

Donors were a few dozen systemically healthy Caucasian individuals from Russia aged roughly 6 to 90 years. Each donor gave 8.5 to 10 milliliters of peripheral blood, collected into EDTA-treated Vacutainer tubes. Ficoll-Paque density-gradient centrifugation was used to isolate PBMCs, with at least 6 million obtained per sample. Total RNA was extracted from PBMCs with Trizol reagent, with at least 5.5 micrograms obtained per sample. The percentages of naive CD45RAhigh/CD27high T cells were determined by flow cytometry on a PBMC aliquot from every donor. CDR3 length: 15 amino acids, cysteine to phenylalanine. Only the CDR3 DNA is retained, 45 bases long and in frame from the first base. V drops 7 bases and J drops 2 bases, leaving 17 bases in between. The germline V gene sets CDR1 to SNHLY and CDR2 to FYNNEI. Study-level results and caveats: Since profiling was done on bulk unsorted PBMCs, naive and antigen-experienced compartments could not be conclusively compared. As age increased, observed TCR beta diversity per million T cells dropped in a roughly linear way, and a significant reduction was already evident by age 40. Estimates of total diversity based on one million sequenced T cells were regarded as lower bounds and as underestimates. Donor CMV infection status was unknown, potentially confounding age-related changes in expanded clonotypes. There was a strong correlation between observed TCR beta diversity and the percentage of naive T cells measured by flow cytometry. Compared with the aged group, the long-lived group had more naive CD4+ T cells, fewer expanded clones and increased TCR diversity, a pattern suggesting age selection.

The library was obtained by 5' RACE. The reads were generated on an Illumina HiSeq 2500. A second PCR of roughly 6 to 11 cycles was performed with a sample-barcoded 5' primer and a J-beta primer mix. A unique molecular identifier was introduced onto each TCR beta cDNA molecule by a template-switch 5' adaptor carrying 12 random nucleotides. Each sample yielded at least 3 million CDR3-containing paired-end reads. All of the RNA was converted into first-strand cDNA using the Mint cDNA synthesis kit, with a TRBC-specific oligonucleotide serving as the primer. Following uracil-DNA glycosylase treatment, all cDNA underwent a first 18-cycle PCR with the universal primers M1SS and BC2_uni_R. On the study's bioinformatics: For normalization, 1 million high-quality reads were randomly selected from each sample, with every read carrying a distinct molecular identifier. Instead of being binned into consensus sequences, reads with shared molecular identifiers were discarded. CDR3 identification, clonotype clustering and error correction used MiTCR with a Q25 quality threshold and the strictest error-elimination algorithm. Lower-bound total TCR beta diversity was estimated with a nonparametric unseen species model using Euler transformation. TCRdb took the public reads, trimmed them with fastp at Q25, ran MiXCR for clone calling and kept in-frame beta chains. Under each unique CDR3 protein, matching rows form one entry showing the most common genes and DNA. Here the V and J calls rest on TCRdb's processing, not on the authors' analysis. This sample comprises around 1,100,000 distinct CDR3 sequences, less than 45% of them detected only once. The biggest ten clones account for around 14% of the sample.

About this clonotype itself: Its antigen is still unknown. Within one base of it there is no much larger clone, and no base qualities were kept.

The sequence joins TRBV2 to TRBJ1-1; there is no confident call for the D gene. The TCR originated in a man between 18 and 29 years old in good health. The sample was blood. The DNA sequence follows: TGTGCCAGCAAGCTCGGGAGCTCATTAAACACTGAAGCTTTCTTT. It translates to CASKLGSSLNTEAFF.